This entry is about one TCR beta chain. Its antigen is not known. The data derive from a study of beta chain features in type 1 diabetes. As for the study in general: Healthy donors resembled patients in age, gender and cell yields.

Reverse transcribing all isolated RNA meant expressed TCRB transcripts were sequenced. The protocol was immunoSEQ multiplex PCR, while the TCRdb copy is restricted to in-frame clones and leaves out a portion. This sample has fewer than 350,000 clones, with approximately 8.1% found just once. Every participating donor gave one draw, a heparinised blood sample averaging around 100 mL. Study-wide results and caveats: A greater similarity of naive, central memory and Treg TCRB repertoires was seen among patients than among healthy donors.

V gave up 8 bases and J gave up 0 bases; unmatched junction bases: 4. In germline, CDR1 is SGHDN, CDR2 FVKESK. This CDR3 is built from 14 residues. The sample comprised central memory CD4+ T cells from blood. The receptor's source is a woman under 30 in good health. The J gene is TRBJ2-3, the V gene TRBV14; 8 nucleotides line up with TRBD1. The DNA for the CDR3 is TGTGCCAGCCGTCGGACAGGGAGCACAGATACGCAGTATTTT. Translation: CASRRTGSTDTQYF.